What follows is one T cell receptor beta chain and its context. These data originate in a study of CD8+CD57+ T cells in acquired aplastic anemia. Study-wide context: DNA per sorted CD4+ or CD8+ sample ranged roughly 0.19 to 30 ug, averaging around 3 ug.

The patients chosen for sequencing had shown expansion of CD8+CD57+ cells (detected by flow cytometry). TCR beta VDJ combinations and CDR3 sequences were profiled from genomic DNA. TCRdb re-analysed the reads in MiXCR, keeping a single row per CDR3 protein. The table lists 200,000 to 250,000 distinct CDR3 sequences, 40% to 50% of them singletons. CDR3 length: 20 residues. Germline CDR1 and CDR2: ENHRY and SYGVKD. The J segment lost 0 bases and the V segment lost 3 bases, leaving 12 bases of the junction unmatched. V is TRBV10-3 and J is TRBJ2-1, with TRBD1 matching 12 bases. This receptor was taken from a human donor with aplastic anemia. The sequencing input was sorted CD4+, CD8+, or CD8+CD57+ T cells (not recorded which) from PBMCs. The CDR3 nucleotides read TGTGCCATCAGTGACCTCTGGGACAGGGGGCGCTTGAGCTCCTACAATGAGCAGTTCTTC. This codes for CAISDLWDRGRLSSYNEQFF.